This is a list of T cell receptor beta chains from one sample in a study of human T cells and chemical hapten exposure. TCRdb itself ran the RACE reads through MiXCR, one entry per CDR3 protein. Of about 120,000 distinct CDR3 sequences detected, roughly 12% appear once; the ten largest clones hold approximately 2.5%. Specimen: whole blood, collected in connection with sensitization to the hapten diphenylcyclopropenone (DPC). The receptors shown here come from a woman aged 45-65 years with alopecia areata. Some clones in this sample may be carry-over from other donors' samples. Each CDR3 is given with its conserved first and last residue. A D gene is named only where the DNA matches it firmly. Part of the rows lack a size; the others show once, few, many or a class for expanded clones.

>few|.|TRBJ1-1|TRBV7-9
CASSVEGGMNTEAFF
TGTGCCAGCAGCGTAGAGGGGGGTATGAACACTGAAGCTTTCTTT
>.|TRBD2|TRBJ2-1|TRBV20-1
CSASDSLAGSNEQFF
TGCAGTGCTAGTGACTCCCTAGCGGGAAGCAATGAGCAGTTCTTC
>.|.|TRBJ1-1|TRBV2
CASKHTGNTEAFF
TGTGCCAGCAAGCATACAGGGAACACTGAAGCTTTCTTT
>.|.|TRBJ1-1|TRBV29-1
CSAGMNTEAFF
TGCAGCGCCGGGATGAACACTGAAGCTTTCTTT
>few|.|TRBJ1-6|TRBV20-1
CSAREEKGRGRGSPLHF
TGCAGTGCTAGAGAAGAGAAGGGCAGGGGTAGGGGTTCACCCCTCCACTTT
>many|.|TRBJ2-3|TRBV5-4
CASRNQRGSTDTQYF
TGTGCCAGCCGAAACCAGAGGGGGAGCACAGATACGCAGTATTTT
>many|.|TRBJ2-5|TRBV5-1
CASSLDSETQYF
TGCGCCAGCAGCTTGGACTCTGAGACCCAGTACTTC
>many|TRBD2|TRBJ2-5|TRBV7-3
CASSLAGTSGETQYF
TGTGCCAGCAGCTTAGCCGGGACTAGCGGTGAGACCCAGTACTTC
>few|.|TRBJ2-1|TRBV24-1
CATSDDVRSGEQFF
TGTGCCACCAGTGATGATGTTCGGAGCGGGGAGCAGTTCTTC
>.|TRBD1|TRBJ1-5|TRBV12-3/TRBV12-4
CASSSDRGGQPQHF
TGTGCCAGCAGCTCAGACAGGGGAGGACAGCCCCAGCATTTT
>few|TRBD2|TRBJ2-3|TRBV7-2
CASSPWSRGTDTQYF
TGTGCCAGCAGCCCCTGGTCGCGGGGGACAGATACGCAGTATTTT
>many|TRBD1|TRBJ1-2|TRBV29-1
CSVIGQGFYGYTF
TGCAGCGTTATTGGACAGGGCTTCTATGGCTACACCTTC
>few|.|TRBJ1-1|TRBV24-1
CATLAEGVNTEAFF
TGTGCTACCCTGGCAGAAGGGGTGAACACTGAAGCTTTCTTT
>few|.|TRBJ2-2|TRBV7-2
CASSLATVVGTGELFF
TGTGCCAGCAGCTTAGCTACGGTTGTAGGCACCGGGGAGCTGTTTTTT
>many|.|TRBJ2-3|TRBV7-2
CASSLASGTTSTDTQYF
TGTGCCAGCAGCTTAGCCTCCGGGACAACGAGCACAGATACGCAGTATTTT
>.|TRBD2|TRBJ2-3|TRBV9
CASSVRSGGAGDTQYF
TGTGCCAGCAGCGTACGAAGCGGGGGGGCCGGAGATACGCAGTATTTT
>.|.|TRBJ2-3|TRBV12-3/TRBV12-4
CASPPGVGERLSDTQYF
TGTGCCAGCCCCCCGGGGGTAGGGGAGAGGCTCTCAGATACGCAGTATTTT
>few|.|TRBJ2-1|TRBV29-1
CSVEEGEQFF
TGCAGCGTTGAAGAAGGTGAGCAGTTCTTC
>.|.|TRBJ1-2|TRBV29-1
CSVGGLYGYTF
TGCAGCGTCGGGGGACTCTATGGCTACACCTTC
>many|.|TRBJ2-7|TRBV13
CATTTGASSHEQYF
TGTGCCACCACCACGGGGGCCAGTAGCCACGAGCAGTACTTC
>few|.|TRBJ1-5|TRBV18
CASSLGSLNQPQHF
TGTGCCAGCTCCTTGGGGTCCCTCAATCAGCCCCAGCATTTT
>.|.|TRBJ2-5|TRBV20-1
CSARAAGLETQYF
TGCAGTGCTAGAGCGGCGGGTTTAGAGACCCAGTACTTC
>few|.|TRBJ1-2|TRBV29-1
CSVAGGQDNYGYTF
TGCAGCGTTGCCGGAGGTCAGGACAATTATGGCTACACCTTC
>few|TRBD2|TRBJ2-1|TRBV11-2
CASSWDLAGGRNEQFF
TGTGCCAGCAGCTGGGATTTAGCGGGAGGGCGGAATGAGCAGTTCTTC
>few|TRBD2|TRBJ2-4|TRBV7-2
CASSLGGGGAKNIQYF
TGTGCCAGCAGCTTAGGGGGCGGGGGGGCCAAAAACATTCAGTACTTC
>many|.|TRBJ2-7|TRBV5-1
CASRRGGTYEQYF
TGCGCCAGCAGGAGGGGCGGAACCTACGAGCAGTACTTC
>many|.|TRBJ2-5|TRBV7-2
CASSLLKTQYF
TGTGCCAGCAGCTTACTTAAGACCCAGTACTTC
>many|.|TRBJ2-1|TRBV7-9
CASSLASQGVREQFF
TGTGCCAGCAGCTTAGCATCACAGGGAGTCAGGGAGCAGTTCTTC
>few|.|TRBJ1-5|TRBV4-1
CASSQGGSGNQPQHF
TGCGCCAGCAGCCAAGGGGGCTCTGGCAATCAGCCCCAGCATTTT
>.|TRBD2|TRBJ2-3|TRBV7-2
CASSLDRTSGEVTDTQYF
TGTGCCAGCAGCTTGGATCGGACTAGCGGGGAAGTAACAGATACGCAGTATTTT
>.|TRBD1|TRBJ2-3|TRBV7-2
CASSLTTGGDLDTQYF
TGTGCCAGCAGCTTAACGACAGGGGGAGATTTAGATACGCAGTATTTT
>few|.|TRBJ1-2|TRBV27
CASSFRGEGSNGYTF
TGTGCCAGCAGTTTCAGAGGGGAGGGTTCAAATGGCTACACCTTC
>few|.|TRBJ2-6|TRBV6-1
CASSVDLGHRSGANVLTF
TGTGCCAGCAGTGTGGACCTTGGACACCGTTCTGGGGCCAACGTCCTGACTTTC
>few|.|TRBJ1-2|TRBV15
CATSRRNTANYGYTF
TGTGCCACCAGCAGGAGGAACACCGCTAACTATGGCTACACCTTC
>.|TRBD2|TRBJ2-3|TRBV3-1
CASSQEAGGTDTQYF
TGTGCCAGCAGCCAAGAAGCGGGGGGCACAGATACGCAGTATTTT
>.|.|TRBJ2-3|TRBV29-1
CSVESSGDTQYF
TGCAGCGTTGAATCGTCAGGTGATACGCAGTATTTT
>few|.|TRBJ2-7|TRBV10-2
CASSESAGREQYF
TGCGCCAGCAGTGAGTCGGCAGGGAGGGAGCAGTACTTC
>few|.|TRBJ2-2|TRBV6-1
CASSERRQPNTGELFF
TGTGCCAGCAGTGAACGGCGGCAGCCGAACACCGGGGAGCTGTTTTTT
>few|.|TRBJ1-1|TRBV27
CASSLSWGGGTEAFF
TGTGCCAGCAGTTTATCGTGGGGAGGCGGCACTGAAGCTTTCTTT
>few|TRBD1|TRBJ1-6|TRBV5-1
CASSIGRQGDSPLHF
TGCGCCAGCAGTATCGGCCGACAGGGTGACTCACCCCTCCACTTT
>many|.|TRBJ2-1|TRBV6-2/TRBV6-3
CASKQLISYNEQFF
TGTGCCAGCAAACAGCTGATCTCCTACAATGAGCAGTTCTTC
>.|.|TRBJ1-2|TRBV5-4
CASSLAGKAVNYGYTF
TGTGCCAGCAGCTTGGCCGGGAAGGCAGTTAACTATGGCTACACCTTC
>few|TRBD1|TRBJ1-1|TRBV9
CASSVAGQVNGGEAFF
TGTGCCAGCAGCGTAGCGGGACAGGTGAACGGCGGTGAAGCTTTCTTT
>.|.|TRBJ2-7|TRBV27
CASSPPGSGPQYF
TGTGCCAGCAGCCCCCCCGGGAGCGGCCCCCAGTACTTC
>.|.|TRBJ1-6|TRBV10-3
CASTGTDDSPLHF
TGTGCCAGCACCGGGACGGACGATTCACCCCTCCACTTT
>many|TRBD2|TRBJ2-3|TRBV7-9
CASSLTSGITDTQYF
TGTGCCAGCAGCTTAACTAGCGGGATCACAGATACGCAGTATTTT
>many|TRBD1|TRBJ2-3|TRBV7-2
CASSSLDRDADTQYF
TGTGCCAGCAGCTCCCTGGACAGGGACGCAGATACGCAGTATTTT
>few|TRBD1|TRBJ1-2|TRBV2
CASRVGQNNDGYTF
TGTGCCAGCAGGGTGGGACAGAATAACGATGGCTACACCTTC
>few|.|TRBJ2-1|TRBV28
CASSFKGLGNEQFF
TGTGCCAGCAGTTTTAAGGGATTGGGAAATGAGCAGTTCTTC